This entry lists 6 T cell receptor beta chains sequenced from one sample in a study of blood T cells in healthy people across ages. For the second PCR, which ran for roughly 6 to 11 cycles, a sample-barcoded 5' primer and a J-beta primer mix were used. TCRdb re-called the 5' RACE reads through MiXCR, storing one row per CDR3 protein. The sample lists hundreds of thousands of distinct CDR3 sequences; over 45% were seen once. Sequencing was carried out using blood. These receptors all come from a woman aged 55 to 70 in good health.

A few counts support this clonotype. The chain links TRBV29-1 to TRBJ1-2; D ambiguous. CDR1 is SQVTM and CDR2 is ANQGSEA in the germline V gene. Between the trimmed V and J ends, which lost 4 bases and 3 bases, there was a span of 15 bases. The CDR3 is 14 amino acids. The DNA of the CDR3 is TGCAGCGTTGTAAAAGGAGGTATAGACTATGGCTACACCTTC. It codes for CSVVKGGIDYGYTF.

This clonotype was counted between two and nine times. The V call is TRBV18, the J call TRBJ1-2; D is perhaps TRBD1 (6 bases). CDR3 length: 15 residues. Trimming removed 4 bases from V and 6 bases from J, with 18 bases in between. Germline V CDR1 and CDR2: KGHSH, LQKENI. CDR3 protein: CASSQLQGAVDGYTF. The CDR3 DNA is TGTGCCAGCTCACAATTACAGGGAGCTGTCGATGGCTACACCTTC.

J is TRBJ2-6 and V is TRBV5-1; 8 bases match TRBD2. CDR3 length: 19 residues. The V segment lost 4 bases and the J segment 0 bases; nucleotides outside the gene matches: 12. Germline V gene sequence: CDR1 SGHRS, CDR2 YFSETQ. The CDR3 reads CASSPRTSQSSSGANVLTF. CDR3 bases: TGCGCCAGCAGCCCCAGGACTAGCCAGTCAAGCTCTGGGGCCAACGTCCTGACTTTC.

The chain carries TRBV28 and TRBJ2-1; 13 bases agree with TRBD2. Looked up from germline, CDR1 is MDHEN and CDR2 is SYDVKM. This CDR3 is built from 16 residues. Germline trimming cut 5 bases from V and 7 bases from J; bases unmatched to any gene: 8. In nucleotides, the CDR3 is TGTGCCAGCAGTATGCGGACTAGCGGGAGACCTAATGAGCAGTTCTTC. It is translated as CASSMRTSGRPNEQFF.

The V call is TRBV7-8, the J call TRBJ2-2; weak D call: TRBD2 (5 bases). Trimming removed 0 bases from V and 2 bases from J, with 16 bases in between. The germline CDR1 and CDR2 sequences are SGHVS and FQNEAQ. The CDR3 covers 18 residues. CDR3 amino acids: CASSLAPVYGINTGELFF. CDR3 DNA: TGTGCCAGCAGCTTAGCGCCTGTGTACGGGATTAACACCGGGGAGCTGTTTTTT.

The CDR3 reads CSGKGTQSPLHF. The DNA of the CDR3 is TGCAGTGGTAAGGGGACTCAGTCACCCCTCCACTTT. The rearrangement joins TRBV20-1 to TRBJ1-6; a possible D gene is TRBD1 (5 bases). Germline-derived CDR1 and CDR2 are DFQATT and SNEGSKA (reference sequence). This CDR3 has 12 amino acids. Trimming cost V 7 bases and J 10 bases, with 14 bases left between them.